A single sample is the source of the 21 T cell receptor beta chains below, sequenced in a study of CD8 T cells in ankylosing spondylitis. General study findings and limits: In ankylosing spondylitis blood, a motif of seven or eight highly homologous TCR beta variants appeared characteristic.

Via MiXCR, TCRdb re-called the 5' RACE reads, giving one row per CDR3 protein. This sample yields about 500,000 distinct CDR3 sequences, of which approximately 5% are seen a single time; approximately 3.5% belongs to the top ten. Their antigen targets remain unknown. Sequencing used blood, either unsorted or a sorted T cell fraction (not recorded which). The receptors derive from a male donor with ankylosing spondylitis.

This clonotype was counted ten times or more. V and J are TRBV2 and TRBJ1-2; D is undetermined. Germline CDR1 SNHLY, CDR2 FYNNEI. Trimming removed 4 bases at V and 8 bases at J, with 20 bases between. The CDR3 spans 15 residues. This CDR3 is CASSGLLNSLTGYTF. The CDR3 DNA is TGTGCCAGCAGTGGACTCCTGAATAGTTTAACCGGCTACACCTTC.

This clonotype has ten or more counts. CDR3 DNA sequence: TGTGCCAGCAGCTTCGGGACAGGGGGAACGCAGCCCCAGCATTTT. Amino acids: CASSFGTGGTQPQHF. The chain carries TRBV7-2 and TRBJ1-5; 11 bases are shared with TRBD1. The CDR3 contains 15 residues. The V segment lost 3 bases and the J segment 7 bases; nucleotides outside the gene matches: 5. Germline CDR1 reads SGHTA; CDR2 reads FQGNSA.

This clonotype was found many times. This chain connects TRBV20-1 to TRBJ1-3; D remains ambiguous. Germline assignment: CDR1 DFQATT and CDR2 SNEGSKA (reference sequence). V lost 1 base and J lost 4, with 14 bases in between. CDR3 size: 15 residues. The CDR3 region is CSARAAENFGNTIYF. The CDR3 bases are TGCAGTGCTAGAGCGGCAGAAAATTTCGGAAACACCATATATTTT.

This clonotype was counted at least ten times. As DNA, the CDR3 is TGTGCCAGCAGTCCAGGAAGCAATCAGCCCCAGCATTTT. Translating gives CASSPGSNQPQHF. V gene TRBV3-1 combines with J gene TRBJ1-5; no firm D call. Per the germline V gene, CDR1 is LGHDT and CDR2 is YNNKEL (reference sequence). This CDR3 spans 13 amino acids. V lost 6 bases and J lost 1, with 7 bases in between.

This clonotype was detected ten times or more. The chain uses TRBV10-3 and TRBJ2-1, with TRBD1 identical over 9 bases. The V and J ends lost 0 bases and 10 bases, in that order; junction bases with no gene match: 4. The CDR3 has 14 amino acids. Germline CDR1 ENHRY, CDR2 SYGVKD. The CDR3 DNA follows: TGTGCCATCAGTGAGTCTGGACAGGGGTCCGAGCAGTTCTTC. Protein sequence: CAISESGQGSEQFF.

This clonotype was observed many times. The CDR3 protein is CASSLPAGYNEQFF. CDR3 DNA: TGTGCCAGCAGTTTACCGGCGGGGTACAATGAGCAGTTCTTC. This sequence joins TRBV28 and TRBJ2-1; perhaps TRBD2 as D (6 bases). With 2 bases removed from V and 4 bases from J, the gap between germline ends came to 9 bases. This CDR3 contains 14 residues. From germline, CDR1 is MDHEN and CDR2 SYDVKM.

V is TRBV20-1 and J is TRBJ2-3, with unresolved D. Looked up from germline, CDR1 is DFQATT and CDR2 is SNEGSKA (reference sequence). This CDR3 comprises 13 residues. Trimming stripped 5 bases from V and 5 bases from J, with 14 bases between. The CDR3 loop is CSASLDWGDTQYF. The CDR3 bases are TGCAGTGCTTCCCTTGACTGGGGAGATACGCAGTATTTT.

The table lists this clonotype with a few counts. V usage is TRBV7-2 and J usage is TRBJ2-3; 9 nucleotides line up with TRBD1. The length of the CDR3 is 15 residues. Germline trimming cut 2 bases from V and 3 bases from J; bases unmatched to any gene: 3. The germline V gene has CDR1 SGHTA and CDR2 FQGNSA. The CDR3 DNA follows: TGTGCCAGCAGCTTACACAGGGGGCGGACAGATACGCAGTATTTT. It encodes CASSLHRGRTDTQYF.

In this sample, this clonotype turned up many times. The genes are TRBV4-2 and TRBJ2-3, with D possibly being TRBD1 (6 bases). The ends were cut back, 8 bases at V and 6 bases at J, with 15 bases in the middle. CDR3 length: 13 amino acids. The germline V gene encodes CDR1 LGHNA and CDR2 YNFKEQ. The CDR3 here is CASGKQGKDTQYF. In DNA form, the CDR3 reads TGTGCCAGCGGTAAACAGGGAAAGGATACGCAGTATTTT.

This clonotype was seen ten or more times. The chain carries TRBV12-3 or TRBV12-4 and TRBJ2-4; 10 nucleotides match TRBD1. V was pared by 5 bases and J by 6 bases, with 4 bases of the junction left unmatched. CDR3 length: 14 amino acids. DNA for the CDR3: TGTGCCAGCAGTCCCTGGACAGGGGGAAACATTCAGTACTTC. This gives the protein CASSPWTGGNIQYF.

This clonotype was found many times. This rearrangement joins TRBV20-1 to TRBJ2-3; D call uncertain. Germline values: CDR1 DFQATT, CDR2 SNEGSKA (reference sequence). This CDR3 has 11 amino acids. The CDR3: CSQSGTDTQYF. The CDR3, as DNA: TGCAGCCAGAGCGGCACAGATACGCAGTATTTT.

This clonotype has just one count. A single base separates this from a much larger clone, so it may be a read error. The chain combines TRBV6-5 with TRBJ1-5, with D possibly being TRBD1 (6 bases). The CDR3 runs to 12 residues. The germline CDR1 and CDR2 sequences are MNHEY and SVGAGI. As DNA, the CDR3 is TGTGCCAGCAAGGGGGGAGATCATCCCCAGCATTTT. This gives the protein CASKGGDHPQHF.

This clonotype was observed many times. The chain couples TRBV9 to TRBJ1-1; TRBD1 matches at 7 bases. V dropped 1 base and J dropped 2; count of bases not matched to a gene: 5. Germline assignment: CDR1 SGDLS and CDR2 YYNGEE. The CDR3 covers 15 residues. The CDR3 nucleotides read TGTGCCAGCAGCGTAAGGGACAGACTTAACACTGAAGCTTTCTTT. Protein product: CASSVRDRLNTEAFF.

This clonotype was detected many times. V is TRBV4-3 and J is TRBJ1-6; D is possibly TRBD1 (6 bases). Germline lookup yields CDR1 LGHNA and CDR2 YSLEER. The CDR3 spans 16 residues. V shed 0 bases and J shed 10 bases, with 16 bases lying between them. CDR3 protein: CASSQDHHRDGSPLHF. CDR3 DNA: TGCGCCAGCAGCCAAGATCACCACAGGGATGGATCACCCCTCCACTTT.

This clonotype was seen many times. V and J are TRBV12-3 or TRBV12-4 and TRBJ2-3; D may be TRBD2 (5 bases). The CDR3 covers 12 residues. Trimming stripped 4 bases from V and 8 bases from J, with 10 bases between. The CDR3 is CASSSSGITQYF. The CDR3 coding sequence is TGTGCCAGCAGTTCCTCGGGGATTACGCAGTATTTT.

This clonotype has a handful of counts. The chain recombines TRBV15 with TRBJ2-5; TRBD2 matches at 10 bases. The CDR3 contains 19 residues. V gave up 1 base and J gave up 5 bases; unmatched junction bases: 16. Germline CDR1 reads LNHNV; CDR2 reads YYDKDF (reference sequence). CDR3 coding DNA: TGTGCCACCAGCAGAGGTGGATTAGCGGGAGGCCCACTTGGGGAGACCCAGTACTTC. It encodes CATSRGGLAGGPLGETQYF.

This clonotype has at least ten counts. V usage is TRBV5-1 and J usage is TRBJ1-5; 7 bases are a match to TRBD1. The CDR3 length is 15 residues. The J segment lost 3 bases and the V segment lost 2 bases, leaving 5 bases of the junction unmatched. Germline V gives CDR1 SGHRS, CDR2 YFSETQ. CDR3 bases: TGCGCCAGCAGCTTACAGGGGACGAACAATCAGCCCCAGCATTTT. Amino acids: CASSLQGTNNQPQHF.

There are many counts of this clonotype. This chain connects TRBV12-3 or TRBV12-4 to TRBJ1-1; TRBD1 matches at 7 bases. This CDR3 comprises 14 residues. V gave up 1 base and J gave up 10 bases; unmatched junction bases: 9. CDR3 sequence: CASSLGQGYEGAFF. The CDR3 region has the DNA TGTGCCAGCAGTTTAGGACAGGGATATGAGGGAGCTTTCTTT.

This clonotype occurred many times. The chain is built from TRBV20-1 and TRBJ2-5; D is undetermined. Germline values: CDR1 DFQATT, CDR2 SNEGSKA (reference sequence). V lost 6 bases to trimming and J lost 4 bases, with 9 bases between them. The CDR3 contains 11 residues. The CDR3 region is CSASTGETQYF. The CDR3, as DNA: TGCAGTGCCTCGACCGGAGAGACCCAGTACTTC.

This clonotype showed up many times. This chain links TRBV7-2 with TRBJ2-7, with 7 bases lining up with TRBD2. The junction had 11 bases not matched to a gene; V was cut back by 6 bases and J by 6 bases. The germline CDR1 and CDR2 sequences are SGHTA and FQGNSA. This CDR3 has 14 residues. The DNA for the CDR3 is TGTGCCAGCAGTTCCCTCCCGGGAGGTAGCGAGCAGTACTTC. Its protein product is CASSSLPGGSEQYF.

Many counts were recorded for this clonotype. Relative to the germline gene, one junction end is altered; a read error may explain this. J is TRBJ2-1 and V is TRBV7-7; D might be TRBD2 (6 bases). Germline CDR1 is SSHAT and CDR2 is FNYEAQ (reference sequence). The CDR3 consists of 14 residues. The CDR3 loop reads CASSLGGRYNEQFF. Written as DNA, the CDR3 is TGTGCTAGCAGCCTTGGGGGGAGGTACAATGAGCAGTTCTTC.